Listed below are T cell receptor beta chains from one sample, sequenced in a study of blood T cell repertoires in COVID-19. The table came from immunoSEQ multiplex PCR; TCRdb's copy has only in-frame clones and leaves some out. The sample carries roughly 80,000 clones, 91% recorded once. The sample was peripheral blood. These receptors came from a woman between 50 and 59 years old in a cohort sampled during active COVID-19. Each CDR3 is given with its conserved first and last residue. Fields, in order: CDR3 protein, V gene, clone size. Size is stated for part of the rows, as once, few or many counts, or as a class when the clone is expanded.

CASSLGTNQPQHF,TRBV12-3/TRBV12-4,once
CASSKGSVLFF,TRBV7-8,.
CASSSKGTSGGPRDTQYF,TRBV27,.
CASSQVGAHEQFF,TRBV14,.
CASSYRGLAGDEQFF,TRBV6-5,.
CASSLVMGREQYF,TRBV7-9,.
CASSLSTVDQPQHF,TRBV7-8,.
CSGAGLAGSSETQYF,TRBV29-1,once
CASRQTGTRGYGYTF,TRBV6-5,.
CASKAGPGRDEQFF,TRBV10-2,once
CASSRGQGGEQYF,TRBV18,few
CASSLTGVSNTGELFF,TRBV5-1,.
CASSGGDSTDTQYF,TRBV2,.
CASRVAGDETQYF,TRBV6-5,few
CASREDLETQYF,TRBV2,.
CASSLTGTGVYGYTF,TRBV5-4,once
CASRGIRQHTGELFF,TRBV6-5,few
CASSVDRSEQYF,TRBV5-1,.
CASSFLGGDPGELFF,TRBV5-6,.
CASSFRDRVETQYF,TRBV27,.
CASSYSVRGATEAFF,TRBV6-5,.
CASSNRYTEAFF,TRBV6-6,.
CASSPEGGTYNEQFF,TRBV11-3,.
CASALVMGSNEQFF,TRBV3-1/TRBV3-2,once
CASSSHSASDEQFF,TRBV7-3,.
CASTQTGANTEAFF,TRBV2,.
CASIQGQPMNTEAFF,TRBV19,.
CASSWPPGANVLTF,TRBV5-1,.
CASSPRVTGSSGNTIYF,TRBV9,.
CASSPTGDNYEQYF,TRBV4-1,.
CASSPTGGAYEQYF,TRBV6-5,.
CASSLLGREGTQYF,TRBV5-4,.
CASSFRTSGDYEQYF,TRBV7-9,.
CASSPREGYNEQFF,TRBV18,.
CASRKIAGGDYNEQFF,TRBV2,.
CASSWREDTGELFF,TRBV11-2,.
CASSVQGGTQYF,TRBV10-1,.
CASSPDRVGSPLHF,TRBV7-8,.
CASSLDFIASGLYTQYF,TRBV5-5,.